The entry below gives a single T cell receptor (beta chain) sequence along with its context. This is likely an artifact of a read error, given a far larger clone one base away. The data belong to a study of regulatory T cells in long-lasting Graves disease. iRepertoire HTBI primers and Arm-PCR of CDR3 regions built TCR beta libraries. TCRdb reprocessed the multiplex PCR reads via MiXCR and lists one record per CDR3 protein. The data show a few hundred thousand distinct CDR3 sequences, with around 21% seen just once and about 14% held by the top ten. Time point: newly diagnosed GD, antithyroid drugs for less than 3 months. From PBMCs, RNA was extracted and then used to make the TCR library. Per American Thyroid Association guidelines, Graves' disease was diagnosed. Sequenced here: peripheral blood mononuclear cells (PBMCs), sampled at new diagnosis, from a patient treated with antithyroid drugs. This clonotype was obtained from a female donor with Graves disease.

The CDR3 region has the DNA TGTGCCAGCAGTGCCGTCGGGACAGGGAACAATGAGCAGTACTTC. As protein: CASSAVGTGNNEQYF. J is TRBJ2-5 and V is TRBV2; 9 nucleotides match TRBD1. The CDR3 has 15 amino acids. V was clipped by 4 bases and J by 11 bases; unmatched bases: 14. Germline CDR1 is SNHLY and CDR2 is FYNNEI.